Shown below are 14 T cell receptor beta chains from a single sample sequenced in a study of blood T cell repertoires in COVID-19. Here immunoSEQ multiplex PCR was the method, and the copy in TCRdb shows in-frame clones only, minus some. Of about 270,000 clones detected, approximately 86% appear once; the ten largest clones hold about 8.6%. Sequencing used peripheral blood. Every receptor here comes from a man between 40 and 49 years old with active or convalescent COVID-19.

The rearrangement joins TRBV19 to TRBJ2-2; 11 nucleotides match TRBD2. This CDR3 has 15 residues. Germline CDR1 LNHDA, CDR2 SQIVND (reference sequence). The V segment lost 5 bases and the J segment 6 bases; nucleotides outside the gene matches: 5. The CDR3 DNA reads as TGTGCCAGTAGTTCTAGCGGGAGGATGGCCGGGGAGCTGTTTTTT. Residues: CASSSSGRMAGELFF. Full variable domain (missing parts from reference TRBV19 and TRBJ2-2): DGGITQSPKYLFRKEGQNVTLSCEQNLNHDAMYWYRQDPGQGLRLIYYSQIVNDFQKGDIAEGYSVSREKKESFPLTVTSAQKNPTAFYLCASSSSGRMAGELFFGEGSRLTVL.

This clone was seen a few times. The chain is built from TRBV11-2 and TRBJ1-3; the D gene is possibly TRBD1 (5 bases). In germline, CDR1 is SGHAT, CDR2 FQNNGV. The CDR3 loop spans 16 amino acids. V lost 4 bases and J 4 bases, leaving 17 bases between the germline ends. CDR3 in amino acids: CASSWGWSLRGNTIYF. The CDR3, as DNA: TGTGCCAGCAGCTGGGGCTGGAGTCTGCGAGGAAACACCATATATTTT.

The chain combines TRBV7-2 with TRBJ1-2; possibly TRBD1 for D (5 bases). This CDR3 contains 15 residues. The V gene lost 3 bases and the J gene lost 4 bases, with 15 bases spanning the gap. Germline CDR1 and CDR2: SGHTA and FQGNSA. CDR3 sequence reads: CASSFFAGMVYGYTF. For the CDR3, the DNA is TGTGCCAGCAGCTTTTTTGCAGGGATGGTCTATGGCTACACCTTC.

J is TRBJ2-1 and V is TRBV5-1; possibly TRBD1 for D (6 bases). The CDR3 sequence is 15 residues long. CDR1 is SGHRS, CDR2 YFSETQ, per germline. The germline V and J ends were trimmed by 0 bases and 5 bases, with 12 bases remaining between them. CDR3 amino acids: CASSLGGDIHNEQFF. As DNA, the CDR3 is TGCGCCAGCAGCTTGGGAGGGGACATCCACAATGAGCAGTTCTTC.

The V gene is TRBV6-6, the J gene TRBJ2-1; tentatively, D is TRBD2 (6 bases). In germline, CDR1 is MNHNY, CDR2 SVGAGI (reference sequence). The CDR3 sequence is 15 residues long. The V end was cut by 5 bases, the J end by 7 bases, with 18 bases between. The CDR3 here is CASSPTSSLLNEQFF. The CDR3 nucleotides are TGTGCCAGCAGTCCCACTAGCTCCCTTTTGAATGAGCAGTTCTTC.

The rearrangement uses TRBV4-1 and TRBJ2-1; 9 bases match TRBD2. CDR1 MGHRA and CDR2 YSYEKL come from the germline V gene. The J segment lost 1 base and the V segment lost 4 bases, leaving 8 bases of the junction unmatched. CDR3 size: 17 residues. CDR3 sequence (DNA): TGCGCCAGCAGCCCGACAATCAGCGGGAGGTCCTACAATGAGCAGTTCTTC. It codes for CASSPTISGRSYNEQFF.

V usage is TRBV27 and J usage is TRBJ1-4, with 7 bases matching TRBD1. The CDR3 is 15 residues long. V shed 3 bases, J shed 5 bases, and the junction held 6 bases outside the gene matches. The V gene's germline CDR1 is MNHEY and CDR2 SMNVEV (reference sequence). CDR3 protein: CASSFEGRGNEKLFF. The CDR3, as DNA: TGTGCCAGCAGTTTCGAGGGCAGGGGGAATGAAAAACTGTTTTTT.

The rearrangement links TRBV11-2 to TRBJ2-1, with TRBD2 as a possible D gene (6 bases). The CDR3 consists of 19 residues. Germline CDR1 is SGHAT and CDR2 is FQNNGV. The germline V and J ends were trimmed by 0 bases and 1 base, with 19 bases remaining between them. CDR3 nucleotides: TGTGCCAGCAGCTTAGATGCGGGACTTCAGCACAGGTCCTACAATGAGCAGTTCTTC. It translates to CASSLDAGLQHRSYNEQFF. The full variable domain, its missing parts supplied by reference TRBV11-2 and TRBJ2-1, is EAGVAQSPRYKIIEKRQSVAFWCNPISGHATLYWYQQILGQGPKLLIQFQNNGVVDDSQLPKDRFSAERLKGVDSTLKIQPAKLEDSAVYLCASSLDAGLQHRSYNEQFFGPGTRLTVL.

V is TRBV2 and J is TRBJ1-6; 8 bases are shared with TRBD1. With 7 bases clipped from V and 0 bases from J, the junction kept 5 bases outside the gene matches. The CDR3 is 16 amino acids. Germline V gene sequence: CDR1 SNHLY, CDR2 FYNNEI. The CDR3 sequence: CASTGQGGSYNSPLHF. The CDR3 region has the DNA TGTGCCAGCACAGGACAGGGCGGCTCCTATAATTCACCCCTCCACTTT.

J is TRBJ2-5 and V is TRBV7-9, with D tentatively TRBD1 (6 bases). Trimming removed 5 bases from V and 0 bases from J, with 10 bases in between. CDR1 SEHNR and CDR2 FQNEAQ come from the germline V gene (reference sequence). The CDR3 covers 14 residues. CDR3 sequence reads: CASSLWDNQETQYF. The CDR3 nucleotides read TGTGCCAGCAGCCTATGGGACAACCAAGAGACCCAGTACTTC.

The V gene is TRBV6-2 or TRBV6-3, the J gene TRBJ1-5, with 10 bases lining up with TRBD1. J lost 6 bases, V lost 4 bases, and 3 bases had no gene match. This CDR3 spans 14 amino acids. Germline CDR1 MNHEY, CDR2 SVGEGT. CDR3 sequence (DNA): TGTGCCAGCAGTTCCGACAGGGGGCTTCAGCCCCAGCATTTT. Translated: CASSSDRGLQPQHF.

The chain has TRBV12-5 and TRBJ2-2; 12 bases align to TRBD2. The CDR3 totals 16 residues. J lost 6 bases, V lost 4 bases, and 6 bases had no gene match. Per germline, CDR1 LGHNT and CDR2 FRNRAP. The CDR3 nucleotides read TGTGCTAGTGGTTCCCGACTAGCGGGAGTGGCCGGGGAGCTGTTTTTT. Translation: CASGSRLAGVAGELFF.

DNA for the CDR3: TGTGCCAGCAGCCACAGGACAGGGCGGAATTCACCCCTCCACTTT. Translation: CASSHRTGRNSPLHF. This chain links TRBV7-9 with TRBJ1-6; TRBD1 aligns across 8 bases. With V trimmed by 5 bases and J by 7 bases, 7 bases remained unmatched. Germline CDR1 is SEHNR and CDR2 is FQNEAQ (reference sequence). The length of the CDR3 is 15 residues.

This chain joins TRBV18 and TRBJ1-1; maybe TRBD1 (5 bases). Germline loops: CDR1 KGHSH, CDR2 LQKENI. The CDR3 runs to 16 residues. Trimming pared 2 bases from V and 11 bases from J, leaving 24 bases between. CDR3 nucleotide sequence: TGTGCCAGCTCACCAGAGTCCTCAGGGCGGATCCCCTGGGCTTTCTTT. This codes for CASSPESSGRIPWAFF.